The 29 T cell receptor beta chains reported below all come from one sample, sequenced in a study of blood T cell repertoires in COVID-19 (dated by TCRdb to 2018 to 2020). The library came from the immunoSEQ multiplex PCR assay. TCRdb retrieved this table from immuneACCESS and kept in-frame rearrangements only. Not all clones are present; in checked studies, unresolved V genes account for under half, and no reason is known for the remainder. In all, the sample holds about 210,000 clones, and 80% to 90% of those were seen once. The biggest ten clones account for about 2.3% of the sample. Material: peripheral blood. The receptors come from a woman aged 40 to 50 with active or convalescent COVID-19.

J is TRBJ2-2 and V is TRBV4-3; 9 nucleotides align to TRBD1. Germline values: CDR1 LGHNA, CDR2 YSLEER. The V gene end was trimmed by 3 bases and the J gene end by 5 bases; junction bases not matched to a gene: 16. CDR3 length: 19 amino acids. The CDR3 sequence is CASSHDKGATGGLTGELFF. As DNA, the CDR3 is TGCGCCAGCAGCCATGACAAGGGGGCAACAGGGGGCCTAACCGGGGAGCTGTTTTTT.

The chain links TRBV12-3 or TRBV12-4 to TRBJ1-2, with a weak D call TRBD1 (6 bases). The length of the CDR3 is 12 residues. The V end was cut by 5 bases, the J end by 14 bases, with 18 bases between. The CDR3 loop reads CASSLALTGRTF. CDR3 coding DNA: TGTGCCAGCAGTCTTGCCTTGACAGGTAGGACCTTC.

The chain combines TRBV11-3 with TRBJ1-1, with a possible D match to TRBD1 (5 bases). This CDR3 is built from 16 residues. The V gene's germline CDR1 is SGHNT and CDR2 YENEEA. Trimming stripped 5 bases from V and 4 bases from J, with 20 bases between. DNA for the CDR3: TGTGCCAGCAGCGGTCAGGAGGGGTTTGCTGGCACTGAAGCTTTCTTT. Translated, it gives CASSGQEGFAGTEAFF. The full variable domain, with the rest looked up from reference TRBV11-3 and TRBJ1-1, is EAGVVQSPRYKIIEKKQPVAFWCNPISGHNTLYWYLQNLGQGPELLIRYENEEAVDDSQLPKDRFSAERLKGVDSTLKIQPAELGDSAVYLCASSGQEGFAGTEAFFGQGTRLTVV.

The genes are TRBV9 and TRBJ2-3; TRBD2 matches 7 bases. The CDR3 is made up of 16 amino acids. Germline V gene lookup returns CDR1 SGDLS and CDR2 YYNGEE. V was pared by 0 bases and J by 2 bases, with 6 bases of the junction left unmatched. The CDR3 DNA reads TGTGCCAGCAGCGTAGCCCCTAGCGGACACACAGATACGCAGTATTTT. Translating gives CASSVAPSGHTDTQYF. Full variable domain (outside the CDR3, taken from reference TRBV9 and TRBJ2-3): DSGVTQTPKHLITATGQRVTLRCSPRSGDLSVYWYQQSLDQGLQFLIQYYNGEERAKGNILERFSAQQFPDLHSELNLSSLELGDSALYFCASSVAPSGHTDTQYFGPGTRLTVL.

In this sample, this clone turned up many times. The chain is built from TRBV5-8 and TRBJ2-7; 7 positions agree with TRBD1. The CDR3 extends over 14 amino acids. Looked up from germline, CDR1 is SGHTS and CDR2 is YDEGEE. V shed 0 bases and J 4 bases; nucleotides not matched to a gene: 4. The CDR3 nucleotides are TGTGCCAGCAGCTTGGACAGGGGCTCATACGAGCAGTACTTC. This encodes CASSLDRGSYEQYF.

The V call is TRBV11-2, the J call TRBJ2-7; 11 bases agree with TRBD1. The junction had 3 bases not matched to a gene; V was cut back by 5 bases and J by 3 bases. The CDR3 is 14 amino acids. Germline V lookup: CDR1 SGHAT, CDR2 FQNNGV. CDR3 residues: CASSPGTGGYEQYF. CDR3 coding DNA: TGTGCCAGCAGCCCCGGGACAGGGGGCTACGAGCAGTACTTC.

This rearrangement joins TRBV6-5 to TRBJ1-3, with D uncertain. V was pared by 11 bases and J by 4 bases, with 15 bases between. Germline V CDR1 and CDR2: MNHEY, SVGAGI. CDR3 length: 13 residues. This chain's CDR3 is CAVSRVRGNTIYF. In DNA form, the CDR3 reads TGTGCCGTATCGCGGGTGAGGGGAAACACCATATATTTT.

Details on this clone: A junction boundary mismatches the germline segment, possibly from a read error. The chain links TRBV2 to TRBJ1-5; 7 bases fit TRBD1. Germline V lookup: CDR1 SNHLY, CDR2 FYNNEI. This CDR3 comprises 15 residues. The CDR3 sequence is CASSEDRVGNQPQHF. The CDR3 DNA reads TGTGCCAGCAGCGAAGACAGGGTCGGCAATCAGCCCCAGCATTTT.

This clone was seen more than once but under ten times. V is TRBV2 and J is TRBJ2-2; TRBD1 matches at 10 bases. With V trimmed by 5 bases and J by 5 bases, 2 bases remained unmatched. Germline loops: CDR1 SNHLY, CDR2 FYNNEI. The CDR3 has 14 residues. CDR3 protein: CASSRDRGTGELFF. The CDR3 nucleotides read TGTGCCAGCAGTCGGGACAGGGGAACCGGGGAGCTGTTTTTT.

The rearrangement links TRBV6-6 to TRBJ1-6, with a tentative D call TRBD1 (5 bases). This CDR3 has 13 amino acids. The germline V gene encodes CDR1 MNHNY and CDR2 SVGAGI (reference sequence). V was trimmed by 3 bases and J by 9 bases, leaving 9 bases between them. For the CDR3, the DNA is TGTGCCAGCAGTTATTTACAGGCTTCACCCCTCCACTTT. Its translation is CASSYLQASPLHF.

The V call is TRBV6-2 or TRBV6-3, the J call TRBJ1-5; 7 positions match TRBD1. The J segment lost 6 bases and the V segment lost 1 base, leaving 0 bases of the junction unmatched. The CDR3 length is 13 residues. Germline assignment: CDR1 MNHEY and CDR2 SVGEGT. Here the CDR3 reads CASSYWTGQPQHF. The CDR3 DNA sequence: TGTGCCAGCAGTTACTGGACAGGTCAGCCCCAGCATTTT.

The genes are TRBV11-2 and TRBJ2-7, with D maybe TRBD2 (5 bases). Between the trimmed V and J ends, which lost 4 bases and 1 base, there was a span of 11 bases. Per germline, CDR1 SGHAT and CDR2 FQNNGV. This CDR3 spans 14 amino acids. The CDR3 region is CASSSPRTSYEQYF. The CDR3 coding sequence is TGTGCCAGCAGCTCCCCCCGGACTTCCTACGAGCAGTACTTC.

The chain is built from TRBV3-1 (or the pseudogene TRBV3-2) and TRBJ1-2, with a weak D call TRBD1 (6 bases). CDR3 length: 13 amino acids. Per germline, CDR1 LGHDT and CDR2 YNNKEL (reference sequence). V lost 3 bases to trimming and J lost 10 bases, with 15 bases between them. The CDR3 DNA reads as TGTGCCAGCAGCCACCTACAGGGAAACGACTACACCTTC. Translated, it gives CASSHLQGNDYTF.

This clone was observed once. The CDR3 DNA follows: TGCAGCGTTGAAGGCGGACAGGGCGCAGATACGCAGTATTTT. This gives the protein CSVEGGQGADTQYF. The chain joins TRBV29-1 to TRBJ2-3; 8 bases are a match to TRBD1. Looked up from germline, CDR1 is SQVTM and CDR2 is ANQGSEA. CDR3 length: 14 residues. J gave up 4 bases and V 1 base, and 4 bases lay outside the gene matches.

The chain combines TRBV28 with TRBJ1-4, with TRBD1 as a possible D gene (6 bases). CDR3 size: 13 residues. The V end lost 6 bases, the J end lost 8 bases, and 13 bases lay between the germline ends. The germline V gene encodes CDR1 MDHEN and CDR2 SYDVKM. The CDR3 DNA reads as TGTGCCAGCAGCCCGACCGGGACAGAAAAACTGTTTTTT. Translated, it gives CASSPTGTEKLFF.

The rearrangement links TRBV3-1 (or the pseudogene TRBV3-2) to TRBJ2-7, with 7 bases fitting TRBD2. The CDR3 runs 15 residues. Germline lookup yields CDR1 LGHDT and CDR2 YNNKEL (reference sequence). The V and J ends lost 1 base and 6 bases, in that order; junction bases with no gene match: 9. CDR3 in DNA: TGTGCCAGCAGCCAAGGAAGGGCGGGAGTTGGCGAGCAGTACTTC. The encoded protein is CASSQGRAGVGEQYF.

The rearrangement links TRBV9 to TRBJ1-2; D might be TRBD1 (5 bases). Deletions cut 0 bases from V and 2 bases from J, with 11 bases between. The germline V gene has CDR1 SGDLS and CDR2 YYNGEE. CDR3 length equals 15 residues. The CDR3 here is CASSVGQGGNYGYTF. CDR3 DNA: TGTGCCAGCAGCGTAGGCCAGGGAGGCAACTATGGCTACACCTTC.

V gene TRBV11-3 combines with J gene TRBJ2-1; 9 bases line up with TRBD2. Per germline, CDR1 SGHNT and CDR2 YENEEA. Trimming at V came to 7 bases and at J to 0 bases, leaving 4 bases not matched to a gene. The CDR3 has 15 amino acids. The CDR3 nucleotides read TGTGCCAGCACCCTTAGCGGGAGCTCCTACAATGAGCAGTTCTTC. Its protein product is CASTLSGSSYNEQFF.

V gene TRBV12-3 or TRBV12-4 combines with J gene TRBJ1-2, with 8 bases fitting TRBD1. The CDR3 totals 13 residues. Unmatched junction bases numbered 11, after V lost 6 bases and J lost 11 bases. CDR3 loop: CASRRGQGRGYTF. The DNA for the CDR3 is TGTGCCAGCAGGCGAGGACAGGGCCGTGGGTACACCTTC.

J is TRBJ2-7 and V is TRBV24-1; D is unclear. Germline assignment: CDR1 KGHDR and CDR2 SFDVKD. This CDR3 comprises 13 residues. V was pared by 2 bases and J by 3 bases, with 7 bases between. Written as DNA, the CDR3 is TGTGCCACCAGTGATTCAAGCGTCTACGAGCAGTACTTC. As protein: CATSDSSVYEQYF.

The CDR3 reads CASSTAGGSGYTF. The DNA for the CDR3 is TGTGCCAGCAGCACGGCAGGGGGCTCTGGCTACACCTTC. This chain connects TRBV6-5 to TRBJ1-2; TRBD1 agrees at 8 bases. The CDR3 length is 13 residues. CDR1 and CDR2 (germline): MNHEY, SVGAGI. V trimming: 6 bases; J trimming: 7 bases; junction bases outside the gene matches: 7.

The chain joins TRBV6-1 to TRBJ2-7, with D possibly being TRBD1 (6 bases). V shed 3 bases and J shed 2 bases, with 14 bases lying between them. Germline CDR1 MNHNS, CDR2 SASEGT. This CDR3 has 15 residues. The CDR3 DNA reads TGTGCCAGCAGTGACCCCGGGACACTACCCTACGAGCAGTACTTC. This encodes CASSDPGTLPYEQYF.

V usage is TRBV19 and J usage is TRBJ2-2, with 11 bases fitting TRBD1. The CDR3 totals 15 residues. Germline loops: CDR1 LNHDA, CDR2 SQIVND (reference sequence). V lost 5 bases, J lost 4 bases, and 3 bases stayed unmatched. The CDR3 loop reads CASSPGTGGTGELFF. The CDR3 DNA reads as TGTGCCAGTAGTCCCGGGACAGGGGGCACCGGGGAGCTGTTTTTT.

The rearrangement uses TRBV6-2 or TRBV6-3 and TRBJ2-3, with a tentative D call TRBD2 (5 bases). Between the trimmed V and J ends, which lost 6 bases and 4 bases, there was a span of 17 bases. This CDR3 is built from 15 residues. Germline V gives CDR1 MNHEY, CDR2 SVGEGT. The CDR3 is CASSITVASPDTQYF. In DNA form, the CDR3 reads TGTGCCAGCAGCATAACGGTAGCGTCCCCAGATACGCAGTATTTT.

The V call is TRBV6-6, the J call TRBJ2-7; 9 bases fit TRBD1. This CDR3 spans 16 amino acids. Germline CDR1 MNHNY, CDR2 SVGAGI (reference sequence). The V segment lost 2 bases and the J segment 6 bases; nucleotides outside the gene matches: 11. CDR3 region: CASSYGGPGQGVEQYF. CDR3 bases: TGTGCCAGCAGTTACGGGGGTCCGGGACAGGGAGTCGAGCAGTACTTC.

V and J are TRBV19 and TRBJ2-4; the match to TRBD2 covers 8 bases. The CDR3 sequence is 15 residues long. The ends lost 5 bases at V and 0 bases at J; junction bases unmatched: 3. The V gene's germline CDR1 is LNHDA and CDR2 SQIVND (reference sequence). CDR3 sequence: CASSLRGEAKNIQYF. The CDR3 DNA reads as TGTGCCAGTAGTTTGCGGGGGGAAGCCAAAAACATTCAGTACTTC.

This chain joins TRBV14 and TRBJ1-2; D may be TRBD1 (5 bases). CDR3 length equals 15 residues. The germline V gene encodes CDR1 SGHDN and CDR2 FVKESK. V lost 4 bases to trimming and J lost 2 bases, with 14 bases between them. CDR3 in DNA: TGTGCCAGCAGCCTCAGTGTTGGGGGGAACTATGGCTACACCTTC. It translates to CASSLSVGGNYGYTF.

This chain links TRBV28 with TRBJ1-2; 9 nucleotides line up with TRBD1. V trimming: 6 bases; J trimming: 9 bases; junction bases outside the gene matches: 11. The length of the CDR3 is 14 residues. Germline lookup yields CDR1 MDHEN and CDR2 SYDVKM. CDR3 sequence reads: CASSLGQGLNSYTF. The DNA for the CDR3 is TGTGCCAGCAGCCTTGGACAGGGGCTAAATAGCTACACCTTC.

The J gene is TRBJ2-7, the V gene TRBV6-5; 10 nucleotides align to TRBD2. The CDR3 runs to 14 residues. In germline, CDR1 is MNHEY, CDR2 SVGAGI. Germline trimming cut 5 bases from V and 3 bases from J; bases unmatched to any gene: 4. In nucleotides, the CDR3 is TGTGCCAGCAGTCGACTAGCGGGTCTCTACGAGCAGTACTTC. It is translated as CASSRLAGLYEQYF.